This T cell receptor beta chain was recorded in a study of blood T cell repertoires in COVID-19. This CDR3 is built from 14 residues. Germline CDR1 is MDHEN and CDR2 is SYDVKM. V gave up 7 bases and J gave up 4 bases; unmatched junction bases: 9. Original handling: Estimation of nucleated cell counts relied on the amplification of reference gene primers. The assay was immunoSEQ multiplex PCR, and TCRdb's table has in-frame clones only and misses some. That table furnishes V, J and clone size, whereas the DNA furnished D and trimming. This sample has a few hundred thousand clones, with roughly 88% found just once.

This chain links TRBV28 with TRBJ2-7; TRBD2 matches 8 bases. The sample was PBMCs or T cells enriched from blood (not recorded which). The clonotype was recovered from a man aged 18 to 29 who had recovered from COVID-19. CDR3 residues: CASILSGKPYEQYF. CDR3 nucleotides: TGTGCCAGCATCCTTAGCGGGAAGCCATACGAGCAGTACTTC.